A selection of T cell receptor beta chains follows, all from one sample in a study of blood T cells in healthy people across ages. TCRdb used MiXCR to reprocess the 5' RACE reads, holding one entry per CDR3 protein. The sample shows hundreds of thousands of distinct CDR3 sequences, roughly a quarter of them seen only once. This sample was also put to use in a study of T cells of mothers and their children.

Sequenced material: blood. Source of these receptors: a boy aged 2 to 9 in good health. Both conserved end residues are trimmed from each CDR3.

j_gene,v_gene,CDR3aa
TRBJ2-7,TRBV6-6,ASSGTSGTKEQY
TRBJ1-4,TRBV11-2,ASSQYRGQRGKLF
TRBJ2-7,TRBV10-3,ATGPDRAYEQY
TRBJ2-7,TRBV5-1,ASSTSGGDERY
TRBJ1-1,TRBV7-2,ASSLGYAAEAF
TRBJ2-2,TRBV12-3/TRBV12-4,ASSTGLTGELF
TRBJ2-3,TRBV12-3/TRBV12-4,ASGDSFPSTDTQY
NA,TRBV5-1,ASSPGQVMDEQF
TRBJ1-2,TRBV4-3,ASSQVSGGGYT
TRBJ2-2,TRBV15,ATSREDRDTGELF
TRBJ1-2,TRBV7-9,ASGTNYGYT
TRBJ2-3,TRBV27,ASSPRRAIDTQY
TRBJ2-5,TRBV7-9,ASSLALLGSQETQY
TRBJ2-7,TRBV7-9,ASSLAVGGIHEQY
TRBJ2-3,TRBV7-2,ASRGLEFGDTQY
TRBJ2-5,TRBV12-3/TRBV12-4,ASSSTGRETQY
TRBJ2-1,TRBV12-3/TRBV12-4,ASSFGTGVYNEQF
TRBJ1-5,TRBV7-9,ASSSLGGGQPQH
TRBJ1-6,TRBV7-2,ASSLGMLENLH
TRBJ2-7,TRBV7-9,ASSYLTGQSSYEQY
TRBJ2-4,TRBV7-8,ASSLGLAGGGLAKNIQY
TRBJ2-1,TRBV5-1,ASSSRTGGSYNEQF
TRBJ1-4,TRBV30,AWRTISTNEKLF
NA,TRBV29-1,SVGAGAAEQY
TRBJ2-3,TRBV7-6,ASSLQGLARTDTQY
TRBJ2-3,TRBV14,ASIRLAGTSDTQY